This T cell receptor beta chain was identified during a study of CD8+ T cells in alopecia areata. Treatment denoted: oral pan-JAK inhibitor, 5-10 mg twice daily. Sorting of CD4+ and CD8+ T cells was performed on PBMCs. Study-wide results and caveats: Normal skin's resident alphabeta T cells are sequenced alongside lesional scalp T cells. Especially in alopecia totalis/universalis, lesional scalp showed greater clonality than normal scalp did.

Extracted RNA was reverse transcribed, and the resulting cDNA served as sequencing template. Measured with immunoSEQ multiplex PCR; TCRdb has only the in-frame clones, and not every one. This sample has about 190,000 clones, with 60% found just once. Germline V gene data show CDR1 as LGHNA and CDR2 as YNFKEQ. This CDR3 is 17 amino acids long. V gave up 3 bases and J gave up 3 bases, with 20 bases separating them. Notes on this clone: Its target is unknown.

This sequence originates from a human donor with alopecia areata. The source material was CD4+ T cells sorted from blood, sampled at week 4, from a patient treated with tofacitinib. The chain uses TRBV4-2 and TRBJ2-5, with D maybe TRBD2 (6 bases). The CDR3 DNA is TGTGCCAGCAGCCAGTCCGGCAGGACTACGAACAAAGAGACCCAGTACTTC. It codes for CASSQSGRTTNKETQYF.